A single sample is the source of the 21 T cell receptor beta chains below, sequenced in a study of human T cells and chemical hapten exposure. Time point of the sample: pre-sensitization, week 0. Treatment indicated: therapeutic diphenylcyclopropenone sensitization with weekly scalp DPC. A single record per CDR3 protein comes from TCRdb applying MiXCR to the RACE reads. The sample shows about 350,000 distinct CDR3 sequences, 5.5% of them seen only once. The sequencing used whole blood, collected in connection with sensitization to the hapten diphenylcyclopropenone (DPC). Source of these receptors: a young woman with alopecia areata. Some clones in this sample may be carry-over from other donors' samples.

This chain links TRBV24-1 with TRBJ1-4, with TRBD1 as a possible D gene (6 bases). V dropped 4 bases and J dropped 0 bases, with 17 bases sitting between them. The CDR3 is 18 residues long. Germline V gives CDR1 KGHDR, CDR2 SFDVKD. CDR3 coding DNA: TGTGCCACCAGTGACCCTACCATGGACAGCTCAACTAATGAAAAACTGTTTTTT. Its protein is CATSDPTMDSSTNEKLFF.

The J gene is TRBJ2-7, the V gene TRBV12-3 or TRBV12-4; D is unresolved. This CDR3 region has 14 residues. Trimming removed 3 bases at V and 5 bases at J, with 14 bases between. The CDR3 sequence: CASSFSPLPHEQYF. The CDR3 DNA reads TGTGCCAGCAGTTTTAGCCCTCTCCCCCACGAGCAGTACTTC.

V and J are TRBV25-1 and TRBJ1-6; D not certain. V lost 1 base to trimming and J lost 7 bases, with 14 bases between them. Germline V CDR1 and CDR2: MGHDK, SYGVNS. The CDR3 has 16 amino acids. The CDR3 DNA reads TGTGCCAGCAGTGAATGGAGCGTCAGCGCAAATTCACCCCTCCACTTT. Translation gives CASSEWSVSANSPLHF.

This clonotype has a handful of counts. J is TRBJ2-2 and V is TRBV5-1, with TRBD1 matching over 7 bases. Germline-derived CDR1 and CDR2 are SGHRS and YFSETQ. V lost 5 bases to trimming and J lost 6 bases; unmatched junction nucleotides: 7. The CDR3 length is 14 residues. CDR3 nucleotides: TGCGCCAGCAGTTTACAGGGGACGGCCGGGGAGCTGTTTTTT. It is translated as CASSLQGTAGELFF.

This clonotype was found many times. The V gene is TRBV6-4, the J gene TRBJ2-2; the D gene is possibly TRBD2 (6 bases). Germline-derived CDR1 and CDR2 are MRHNA and SNTAGT. CDR3 length equals 15 residues. The V end lost 3 bases, the J end lost 4 bases, and 12 bases lay between the germline ends. CDR3 protein: CASSESPGGTGELFF. In nucleotides, the CDR3 is TGTGCCAGCAGTGAATCACCCGGGGGCACCGGGGAGCTGTTTTTT.

This clonotype was seen ten or more times. This chain joins TRBV2 and TRBJ2-1; D is undetermined. Trimming took off 5 bases at V and 7 bases at J, with 15 bases between the two ends. CDR1 is SNHLY and CDR2 is FYNNEI in the germline V gene. The CDR3 is 14 amino acids. CDR3 loop: CASSRTELTNEQFF. The CDR3 coding sequence is TGTGCCAGCAGTCGGACGGAACTCACAAATGAGCAGTTCTTC. The full variable domain, completed using reference TRBV2 and TRBJ2-1, is EPEVTQTPSHQVTQMGQEVILRCVPISNHLYFYWYRQILGQKVEFLVSFYNNEISEKSEIFDDQFSVERPDGSNFTLKIRSTKLEDSAMYFCASSRTELTNEQFFGPGTRLTVL.

The chain recombines TRBV12-3 or TRBV12-4 with TRBJ2-1; 10 bases map to TRBD2. The CDR3 extends over 15 amino acids. The trim removed 6 bases at V and 5 bases at J, leaving 7 bases unmatched. The CDR3 DNA sequence: TGTGCCAGCAGCCTTAGCGGGGGGCCGAACAATGAGCAGTTCTTC. It encodes CASSLSGGPNNEQFF.

This clonotype has just a few counts. The V gene is TRBV14, the J gene TRBJ1-1; 9 bases align to TRBD1. This CDR3 is built from 13 residues. Germline V gene data show CDR1 as SGHDN and CDR2 as FVKESK. Trimming cost V 4 bases and J 9 bases; bases outside gene matches: 6. The CDR3 region has the DNA TGTGCCAGCAGCCGGGACAGGGCTGGTAAAGCTTTCTTT. This translates into CASSRDRAGKAFF.

Concerning this clonotype: The CDR3 carries no conserved terminal phenylalanine or tryptophan, so it likely arises from a read error. The DNA of the CDR3 is TGTGCCAGCAGTTACTCTGTGAACACTGAAGCTTTCTCT. This codes for CASSYSVNTEAFS. The rearrangement links TRBV6-2 or TRBV6-3 to TRBJ1-1; D call uncertain. The CDR3 covers 13 residues. The germline V gene has CDR1 MNHEY and CDR2 SVGEGT. Trimming removed 0 bases from V and 0 bases from J, with 2 bases in between.

The J gene is TRBJ1-1, the V gene TRBV28, with 7 positions matching TRBD1. Germline lookup yields CDR1 MDHEN and CDR2 SYDVKM. V dropped 8 bases and J dropped 3; count of bases not matched to a gene: 12. The CDR3 covers 15 residues. This CDR3 reads CASPRQGRMDTEAFF. The CDR3 DNA reads TGTGCCAGCCCACGACAGGGTAGGATGGACACTGAAGCTTTCTTT. Full variable domain (remainder filled in from reference TRBV28 and TRBJ1-1): DVKVTQSSRYLVKRTGEKVFLECVQDMDHENMFWYRQDPGLGLRLIYFSYDVKMKEKGDIPEGYSVSREKKERFSLILESASTNQTSMYLCASPRQGRMDTEAFFGQGTRLTVV.

The chain joins TRBV20-1 to TRBJ1-4; TRBD1 is a possible D gene (5 bases). The germline CDR1 and CDR2 sequences are DFQATT and SNEGSKA (reference sequence). This CDR3 is built from 14 residues. The V end lost 6 bases, the J end lost 7 bases, and 18 bases lay between the germline ends. CDR3 sequence: CSAQPYETVEKLFF. The CDR3 nucleotides are TGCAGTGCCCAACCTTACGAGACAGTTGAAAAACTGTTTTTT.

This chain connects TRBV28 to TRBJ2-7; 8 nucleotides align to TRBD2. Germline CDR1 MDHEN, CDR2 SYDVKM. The ends lost 6 bases at V and 3 bases at J; junction bases unmatched: 10. The CDR3 has 15 residues. The CDR3 sequence: CASSPSGGPGYEQYF. In DNA, the CDR3 is TGTGCCAGCAGCCCAAGCGGGGGCCCTGGCTACGAGCAGTACTTC.

As concerns this clonotype: An end of the junction differs from the germline gene, which may be a read error. The genes are TRBV7-3 and TRBJ2-6, with no clear D. The CDR3 is made up of 12 amino acids. Germline V gives CDR1 SGHTA, CDR2 FQGTGA. Written as DNA, the CDR3 is TGTGCCAGCAGCTCTAGGGCCAACGTCCTGACTTTC. It specifies CASSSRANVLTF. Together with reference TRBV7-3 and TRBJ2-6, the CDR3 gives the full variable domain: GAGVSQTPSNKVTEKGKYVELRCDPISGHTALYWYRQSLGQGPEFLIYFQGTGAADDSGLPNDRFFAVRPEGSVSTLKIQRTERGDSAVYLCASSSRANVLTFGAGSRLTVL.

The sample holds a few counts of this clonotype. This chain uses TRBV7-2 with TRBJ2-3; 11 bases match TRBD2. CDR3 length equals 17 residues. V was clipped by 3 bases and J by 2 bases; unmatched bases: 7. Germline loops: CDR1 SGHTA, CDR2 FQGNSA. CDR3 DNA sequence: TGTGCCAGCAGCTTGACTAGCGGGGCTTTCTTCACAGATACGCAGTATTTT. It codes for CASSLTSGAFFTDTQYF. Filled out from reference TRBV7-2 and TRBJ2-3, the complete variable domain reads GAGVSQSPSNKVTEKGKDVELRCDPISGHTALYWYRQSLGQGLEFLIYFQGNSAPDKSGLPSDRFSAERTGGSVSTLTIQRTQQEDSAVYLCASSLTSGAFFTDTQYFGPGTRLTVL.

This clonotype was found a few times. The chain carries TRBV3-1 and TRBJ1-1, with no clear D. The CDR3 consists of 15 residues. Trimming removed 0 bases at V and 7 bases at J, with 15 bases between. Germline CDR1 and CDR2: LGHDT and YNNKEL (reference sequence). CDR3 sequence: CASSQESLGLGEAFF. CDR3 sequence (DNA): TGTGCCAGCAGCCAAGAAAGTCTCGGATTGGGTGAAGCTTTCTTT.

The gene calls are TRBV25-1 and TRBJ2-3, with 8 bases aligning to TRBD1. V lost 6 bases to trimming and J lost 1 base; unmatched junction nucleotides: 3. The CDR3 totals 14 residues. Germline V gene lookup returns CDR1 MGHDK and CDR2 SYGVNS. DNA for the CDR3: TGTGCCAGCAGAAAGACAGGGGGCACAGATACGCAGTATTTT. Its protein is CASRKTGGTDTQYF.

The chain employs TRBV29-1 and TRBJ1-2; 8 bases fit TRBD1. The CDR3 runs to 14 residues. J was trimmed by 2 bases and V by 3 bases; bases with no gene match: 5. CDR1 is SQVTM and CDR2 is ANQGSEA in the germline V gene. The CDR3 loop reads CSVEPGQANYGYTF. The DNA of the CDR3 is TGCAGCGTTGAGCCGGGACAGGCGAACTATGGCTACACCTTC.

This clonotype occurred many times. V gene TRBV10-3 combines with J gene TRBJ1-1; D ambiguous. The CDR3 covers 15 residues. Trimming stripped 4 bases from V and 5 bases from J, with 17 bases between. CDR1 and CDR2 (germline): ENHRY, SYGVKD. CDR3 bases: TGTGCCATCAGTGTGGGCGGCCTCGAACGAACTGAAGCTTTCTTT. Residues: CAISVGGLERTEAFF.

This clonotype was picked up a small number of times. The rearrangement uses TRBV2 and TRBJ2-7; D possibly matches TRBD1 or TRBD2 (5 bases each). This CDR3 has 14 amino acids. The V gene's germline CDR1 is SNHLY and CDR2 FYNNEI. V was cut by 1 base and J by 9 bases, with 16 bases left in between. The CDR3: CASSEGTRKRGQYF. The CDR3 DNA reads as TGTGCCAGCAGTGAAGGGACACGCAAACGGGGGCAGTACTTC.

The table lists this clonotype with many counts. V usage is TRBV24-1 and J usage is TRBJ2-1; 8 bases fit TRBD1. This CDR3 is 13 amino acids long. With V trimmed by 2 bases and J by 13 bases, 6 bases remained unmatched. Per the germline V gene, CDR1 is KGHDR and CDR2 is SFDVKD. CDR3 region: CATSDSGQGLQFF. In nucleotides, the CDR3 is TGTGCCACCAGTGATTCTGGACAGGGTCTACAGTTCTTC.

This chain joins TRBV27 and TRBJ1-6; D possibly corresponds to TRBD1 (5 bases). CDR3 length: 14 residues. Germline CDR1 and CDR2: MNHEY and SMNVEV (reference sequence). V dropped 3 bases and J dropped 11 bases, with 14 bases sitting between them. The CDR3 sequence is CASSLGGAGTPLHF. The CDR3 bases are TGTGCCAGCAGTTTGGGAGGGGCTGGGACACCCCTCCACTTT.